A selection of T cell receptor beta chains follows, all from one sample in a study of a mutant IDH1 vaccine in newly diagnosed glioma. Method: immunoSEQ multiplex PCR; TCRdb's copy keeps in-frame clones and lacks some. The sample lists about 65,000 clones, about 85% seen once, with approximately 4% in the top ten. No antigens are known for them. Sample: PBMCs, taken from a glioma patient whose treatment included an IDH1 peptide vaccine. The receptors were gathered from a man aged 25 to 40 with glioma. Both conserved end residues are part of each CDR3. Fields, in order: CDR3 protein, CDR3 DNA, V gene, clone size, J gene, D gene. D genes are given only for firm matches. Not all rows give a size; the values are once, few, many and, for expanded clones, a class.

cdr3_aa: CASSLGRTTGELFF; cdr3_nt: TGTGCCAGCAGCCTGGGCCGGACAACCGGGGAGCTGTTTTTT; v_call: TRBV6-1; clone_size: once; j_call: TRBJ2-2; d_call: -
cdr3_aa: CASSYDRYNEQFF; cdr3_nt: TGTGCCAGCAGCTACGACAGATACAATGAGCAGTTCTTC; v_call: TRBV5-5; clone_size: -; j_call: TRBJ2-1; d_call: -
cdr3_aa: CASSQAGAGAKNIQYF; cdr3_nt: TGCGCCAGCAGCCAAGCAGGGGCCGGGGCCAAAAACATTCAGTACTTC; v_call: TRBV5-1; clone_size: -; j_call: TRBJ2-4; d_call: -
cdr3_aa: CASSYEARLNTEAFF; cdr3_nt: TGTGCCAGCAGTTACGAGGCGCGGCTGAACACTGAAGCTTTCTTT; v_call: TRBV6-5; clone_size: -; j_call: TRBJ1-1; d_call: -
cdr3_aa: CASSPPGVVGNQPQHF; cdr3_nt: TGTGCCAGCTCACCCCCGGGTGTCGTCGGCAATCAGCCCCAGCATTTT; v_call: TRBV18; clone_size: few; j_call: TRBJ1-5; d_call: -
cdr3_aa: CASSLDLTGGLTYEQYF; cdr3_nt: TGTGCCAGCAGCTTAGATCTCACAGGGGGCCTCACCTACGAGCAGTACTTC; v_call: TRBV11-2; clone_size: few; j_call: TRBJ2-7; d_call: TRBD1
cdr3_aa: CASSLGEGNTEAFF; cdr3_nt: TGTGCCAGCAGCTTAGGTGAGGGGAACACTGAAGCTTTCTTT; v_call: TRBV7-6; clone_size: many; j_call: TRBJ1-1; d_call: -
cdr3_aa: CASSQELTSGGLETQYF; cdr3_nt: TGTGCCAGCAGCCAAGAATTAACTAGCGGGGGGCTGGAGACCCAGTACTTC; v_call: TRBV4-2; clone_size: few; j_call: TRBJ2-5; d_call: TRBD2
cdr3_aa: CAISERGHPNTEAFF; cdr3_nt: TGTGCCATCAGTGAGAGGGGACACCCGAACACTGAAGCTTTCTTT; v_call: TRBV10-3; clone_size: -; j_call: TRBJ1-1; d_call: -
cdr3_aa: CASSPKVEKLFF; cdr3_nt: TGTGCCAGCTCACCAAAAGTGGAAAAACTGTTTTTT; v_call: TRBV18; clone_size: -; j_call: TRBJ1-4; d_call: -
cdr3_aa: CAWSFSGRGEAFF; cdr3_nt: TGTGCCTGGAGTTTCTCGGGCAGGGGCGAAGCTTTCTTT; v_call: TRBV30; clone_size: -; j_call: TRBJ1-1; d_call: -
cdr3_aa: CASSEGPGTDYNSPLHF; cdr3_nt: TGTGCCAGCAGTGAGGGACCCGGGACAGACTATAATTCACCCCTCCACTTT; v_call: TRBV6-1; clone_size: once; j_call: TRBJ1-6; d_call: TRBD1
cdr3_aa: CASSGEGTGVYEQYF; cdr3_nt: TGTGCCAGCAGTGGTGAGGGGACAGGGGTCTACGAGCAGTACTTC; v_call: TRBV2; clone_size: -; j_call: TRBJ2-7; d_call: TRBD1
cdr3_aa: CASSALGGTLGTEAFF; cdr3_nt: TGTGCCAGCAGTGCCCTGGGAGGGACACTAGGGACTGAAGCTTTCTTT; v_call: TRBV5-6; clone_size: -; j_call: TRBJ1-1; d_call: -
cdr3_aa: CASSSWAVGSYNEQFF; cdr3_nt: TGTGCCAGCAGTTCTTGGGCCGTGGGCTCCTACAATGAGCAGTTCTTC; v_call: TRBV5-5; clone_size: -; j_call: TRBJ2-1; d_call: -
cdr3_aa: CASSPITSGGDPGELFF; cdr3_nt: TGTGCCAGCAGCCCGATTACTAGCGGGGGGGATCCCGGGGAGCTGTTTTTT; v_call: TRBV27; clone_size: -; j_call: TRBJ2-2; d_call: TRBD2
cdr3_aa: CASSERLAGESYNEQFF; cdr3_nt: TGTGCCAGCAGTGAAAGATTAGCGGGGGAGTCCTACAATGAGCAGTTCTTC; v_call: TRBV25-1; clone_size: -; j_call: TRBJ2-1; d_call: TRBD2
cdr3_aa: CATSRDWDRGLMNTEAFF; cdr3_nt: TGTGCCACCAGCAGAGATTGGGACAGGGGACTTATGAACACTGAAGCTTTCTTT; v_call: TRBV15; clone_size: once; j_call: TRBJ1-1; d_call: TRBD1
cdr3_aa: CASSEANPGELFF; cdr3_nt: TGTGCCAGCAGTGAAGCGAATCCCGGGGAGCTGTTTTTT; v_call: TRBV2; clone_size: -; j_call: TRBJ2-2; d_call: -
cdr3_aa: CASSSFYEQYF; cdr3_nt: TGTGCCAGCAGTTCGTTCTACGAGCAGTACTTC; v_call: TRBV27; clone_size: once; j_call: TRBJ2-7; d_call: -
cdr3_aa: CASSEGRTDTDTQYF; cdr3_nt: TGTGCCAGCAGTGAAGGTCGGACCGACACAGATACGCAGTATTTT; v_call: TRBV6-4; clone_size: few; j_call: TRBJ2-3; d_call: -
cdr3_aa: CASSPTLSVAEAFF; cdr3_nt: TGTGCCAGCTCACCAACTTTGTCTGTGGCTGAAGCTTTCTTT; v_call: TRBV18; clone_size: -; j_call: TRBJ1-1; d_call: -
cdr3_aa: CASSLWTGPEAFF; cdr3_nt: TGTGCCAGCAGCTTATGGACAGGGCCTGAAGCTTTCTTT; v_call: TRBV11-1; clone_size: few; j_call: TRBJ1-1; d_call: TRBD1
cdr3_aa: CASSHAYGYTF; cdr3_nt: TGTGCCAGCAGCCATGCCTATGGCTACACCTTC; v_call: TRBV28; clone_size: few; j_call: TRBJ1-2; d_call: -
cdr3_aa: CAISTPQTGEETQYF; cdr3_nt: TGTGCCATCAGTACCCCCCAGACAGGTGAAGAGACCCAGTACTTC; v_call: TRBV10-3; clone_size: -; j_call: TRBJ2-5; d_call: -
cdr3_aa: CASSFGQGARIEKLFF; cdr3_nt: TGCGCCAGCAGCTTTGGACAGGGGGCAAGGATCGAAAAACTGTTTTTT; v_call: TRBV4-1; clone_size: -; j_call: TRBJ1-4; d_call: TRBD1
cdr3_aa: CASSPGDRGSYNEQFF; cdr3_nt: TGCGCCAGCAGCCCCGGGGACAGGGGCTCCTACAATGAGCAGTTCTTC; v_call: TRBV4-1; clone_size: -; j_call: TRBJ2-1; d_call: TRBD1
cdr3_aa: CASSQPGQGYEQYF; cdr3_nt: TGTGCCAGCAGCCAACCGGGACAGGGCTACGAGCAGTACTTC; v_call: TRBV14; clone_size: -; j_call: TRBJ2-7; d_call: TRBD1
cdr3_aa: CASSDRTSGGIQETQYF; cdr3_nt: TGTGCCAGCAGTGACCGAACTAGCGGAGGGATTCAAGAGACCCAGTACTTC; v_call: TRBV25-1; clone_size: -; j_call: TRBJ2-5; d_call: TRBD2
cdr3_aa: CASRGPGTGGNTEAFF; cdr3_nt: TGTGCCAGCAGGGGTCCCGGGACAGGGGGGAACACTGAAGCTTTCTTT; v_call: TRBV28; clone_size: -; j_call: TRBJ1-1; d_call: TRBD1
cdr3_aa: CASSALVRTNSPLHF; cdr3_nt: TGTGCCAGCAGCGCTCTTGTAAGGACGAATTCACCCCTCCACTTT; v_call: TRBV6-1; clone_size: few; j_call: TRBJ1-6; d_call: -
cdr3_aa: CASSSGNLHTEAFF; cdr3_nt: TGTGCCAGCAGCTCTGGGAACTTGCACACTGAAGCTTTCTTT; v_call: TRBV9; clone_size: -; j_call: TRBJ1-1; d_call: -
cdr3_aa: CASSLAAEAYEQYF; cdr3_nt: TGCGCCAGCAGCTTGGCCGCGGAAGCCTACGAGCAGTACTTC; v_call: TRBV5-1; clone_size: -; j_call: TRBJ2-7; d_call: -
cdr3_aa: CASSLKQGAWGYTF; cdr3_nt: TGTGCCAGCAGCTTGAAACAGGGGGCATGGGGCTACACCTTC; v_call: TRBV5-4; clone_size: -; j_call: TRBJ1-2; d_call: TRBD1
cdr3_aa: CASSLATGRSEAFF; cdr3_nt: TGCGCCAGCAGCTTGGCTACAGGGAGGTCTGAAGCTTTCTTT; v_call: TRBV5-1; clone_size: few; j_call: TRBJ1-1; d_call: -
cdr3_aa: CASSAQGTAFYGYTF; cdr3_nt: TGTGCCAGCAGTGCCCAAGGGACAGCCTTCTATGGCTACACCTTC; v_call: TRBV2; clone_size: -; j_call: TRBJ1-2; d_call: TRBD1
cdr3_aa: CASSRPAYEQYF; cdr3_nt: TGTGCCAGCAGCCGTCCGGCCTACGAGCAGTACTTC; v_call: TRBV5-6; clone_size: -; j_call: TRBJ2-7; d_call: -
cdr3_aa: CASSLKSRDTEAFF; cdr3_nt: TGTGCCAGCAGCCTAAAGTCCCGGGACACTGAAGCTTTCTTT; v_call: TRBV14; clone_size: -; j_call: TRBJ1-1; d_call: -
cdr3_aa: CASSEILRGGALF; cdr3_nt: TGTGCCAGCAGTGAAATTCTGAGGGGAGGCGCGCTCTTC; v_call: TRBV6-1; clone_size: once; j_call: TRBJ2-1; d_call: -
cdr3_aa: CASSILGFNEQFF; cdr3_nt: TGTGCCAGTAGTATTTTGGGGTTCAATGAGCAGTTCTTC; v_call: TRBV19; clone_size: -; j_call: TRBJ2-1; d_call: -
cdr3_aa: CATSKVGRNTEAFF; cdr3_nt: TGTGCCACCTCAAAGGTGGGAAGGAACACTGAAGCTTTCTTT; v_call: TRBV19; clone_size: -; j_call: TRBJ1-1; d_call: -
cdr3_aa: CASSQAFRDTEAFF; cdr3_nt: TGTGCCAGCAGCCAAGCATTTAGGGACACTGAAGCTTTCTTT; v_call: TRBV4-2; clone_size: few; j_call: TRBJ1-1; d_call: -
cdr3_aa: CATKISSGNTIYF; cdr3_nt: TGTGCCACGAAAATATCCTCTGGAAACACCATATATTTT; v_call: TRBV10-3; clone_size: -; j_call: TRBJ1-3; d_call: -
cdr3_aa: CASSSGGANYNEQFF; cdr3_nt: TGTGCCAGCAGCTCAGGGGGTGCGAACTACAATGAGCAGTTCTTC; v_call: TRBV5-4; clone_size: -; j_call: TRBJ2-1; d_call: TRBD1
cdr3_aa: CASSVSGGPSYEQYF; cdr3_nt: TGTGCCAGTAGTGTCAGCGGGGGGCCCTCCTACGAGCAGTACTTC; v_call: TRBV19; clone_size: -; j_call: TRBJ2-7; d_call: TRBD2
cdr3_aa: CASSYASTGRAFF; cdr3_nt: TGTGCCAGCAGTTATGCTTCGACGGGCCGCGCTTTCTTT; v_call: TRBV6-5; clone_size: -; j_call: TRBJ1-1; d_call: -
cdr3_aa: CASRPDRGTFYGYTF; cdr3_nt: TGTGCCAGCAGACCCGACAGGGGGACTTTCTATGGCTACACCTTC; v_call: TRBV27; clone_size: -; j_call: TRBJ1-2; d_call: TRBD1
cdr3_aa: CASSLIGTGGHYGYTF; cdr3_nt: TGTGCCAGCAGCTTAATAGGGACAGGGGGTCACTATGGCTACACCTTC; v_call: TRBV5-6; clone_size: -; j_call: TRBJ1-2; d_call: TRBD1
cdr3_aa: CASSPQGDPNSPLHF; cdr3_nt: TGTGCCAGCTCACCACAAGGGGACCCGAATTCACCCCTCCACTTT; v_call: TRBV18; clone_size: -; j_call: TRBJ1-6; d_call: -
cdr3_aa: CSVVGASETQYF; cdr3_nt: TGCAGCGTTGTAGGAGCCTCGGAGACCCAGTACTTC; v_call: TRBV29-1; clone_size: once; j_call: TRBJ2-5; d_call: -
cdr3_aa: CASSLARSYEQYF; cdr3_nt: TGTGCCAGCAGTTTGGCCCGGAGCTACGAGCAGTACTTC; v_call: TRBV7-9; clone_size: -; j_call: TRBJ2-7; d_call: -
cdr3_aa: CASRPTAGSYNEQFF; cdr3_nt: TGTGCCAGCAGGCCCACAGCCGGCTCCTACAATGAGCAGTTCTTC; v_call: TRBV2; clone_size: -; j_call: TRBJ2-1; d_call: -
cdr3_aa: CASSLLYPQGGDTEAFF; cdr3_nt: TGTGCCAGCAGCTTATTATACCCCCAGGGAGGGGACACTGAAGCTTTCTTT; v_call: TRBV13; clone_size: -; j_call: TRBJ1-1; d_call: -
cdr3_aa: CASSSSGSSGNTIYF; cdr3_nt: TGTGCCAGCAGCTCGAGCGGAAGCTCTGGAAACACCATATATTTT; v_call: TRBV11-2; clone_size: -; j_call: TRBJ1-3; d_call: -